The 32 T cell receptor beta chains given below trace back to one sample, sequenced in a study of lymphopenia after photon versus proton radiotherapy. Clones were sequenced by immunoSEQ multiplex PCR, and TCRdb holds only the in-frame ones, with some missing. Of 70,000 or so clones detected, 85% to 95% appear once; the ten largest clones hold about 2.2%. Sequences were derived from peripheral blood, sampled from a patient treated with photon-based radiotherapy. These receptor sequences come from a middle-aged woman with cholangiocarcinoma.

V gene TRBV5-1 combines with J gene TRBJ1-2; weak D call: TRBD1 (5 bases). This CDR3 spans 14 amino acids. Per the germline V gene, CDR1 is SGHRS and CDR2 is YFSETQ. Trimming took off 1 base at V and 6 bases at J, with 13 bases between the two ends. The CDR3 spells CASSLPGRDDGYTF. The CDR3 DNA sequence: TGCGCCAGCAGCTTGCCCGGCAGGGACGATGGCTACACCTTC.

The chain joins TRBV5-6 to TRBJ1-6; D is ambiguous. This CDR3 has 15 residues. Trimming cost V 2 bases and J 1 base, with 7 bases left between them. Germline V gene sequence: CDR1 SGHDT, CDR2 YYEEEE. CDR3: CASSFYDSYNSPLHF. The CDR3 DNA follows: TGTGCCAGCAGCTTTTATGATTCCTATAATTCACCCCTCCACTTT.

The chain uses TRBV10-1 and TRBJ1-1, with 7 bases aligning to TRBD1. In germline, CDR1 is WNHNN, CDR2 SYGVQD (reference sequence). V shed 3 bases, J shed 7 bases, and the junction held 11 bases outside the gene matches. CDR3 size: 15 residues. The CDR3 DNA reads TGCGCCAGCAGTGAAGGGGGCCGGAGGGGTGGTGAAGCTTTCTTT. It codes for CASSEGGRRGGEAFF.

This clone has only one observation. This chain connects TRBV12-5 to TRBJ2-1; 9 bases are shared with TRBD1. The V gene's germline CDR1 is LGHNT and CDR2 FRNRAP. The CDR3 extends over 14 amino acids. The ends lost 5 bases at V and 7 bases at J; junction bases unmatched: 6. In DNA form, the CDR3 reads TGTGCTAGTGGTCGACAGGGGGAACAAAATGAGCAGTTCTTC. Protein product: CASGRQGEQNEQFF.

The rearrangement links TRBV28 to TRBJ1-2; D perhaps matches TRBD1 (5 bases). This CDR3 comprises 17 residues. The V and J ends lost 2 bases and 7 bases respectively, with 23 bases between them. CDR1 is MDHEN and CDR2 is SYDVKM in the germline V gene. CDR3 DNA: TGTGCCAGCAGTTTAGGTGGGGCAACGGGACTGGCTGTTGGCTACACCTTC. Translated: CASSLGGATGLAVGYTF.

The chain has TRBV6-5 and TRBJ1-2; tentatively, D is TRBD1 (5 bases). In germline, CDR1 is MNHEY, CDR2 SVGAGI. V was clipped by 6 bases and J by 3 bases, with 14 bases between them. CDR3 length: 14 amino acids. Here the CDR3 DNA reads TGTGCCAGCAGCCAGAACAGGTGGGACTATGGCTACACCTTC. It specifies CASSQNRWDYGYTF.

The V call is TRBV14, the J call TRBJ2-1, with D tentatively TRBD1 (5 bases). Germline lookup yields CDR1 SGHDN and CDR2 FVKESK. The CDR3 is 13 amino acids. Trimming pared 4 bases from V and 10 bases from J, leaving 14 bases between. The CDR3 DNA reads TGTGCCAGCAGCCTTTCAGGGTTGAGAGAGCAGTTCTTC. Translated: CASSLSGLREQFF. Variable domain in full (rest from reference TRBV14 and TRBJ2-1): EAGVTQFPSHSVIEKGQTVTLRCDPISGHDNLYWYRRVMGKEIKFLLHFVKESKQDESGMPNNRFLAERTGGTYSTLKVQPAELEDSGVYFCASSLSGLREQFFGPGTRLTVL.

CDR3 loop: CASSLSGQESYEQYF. The CDR3 coding sequence is TGTGCCAGCAGCTTATCGGGACAGGAGTCCTACGAGCAGTACTTC. The V and J genes are TRBV7-9 and TRBJ2-7, with 8 positions matching TRBD1. This CDR3 region has 15 residues. V shed 2 bases and J 1 base; nucleotides not matched to a gene: 4. Germline CDR1 SEHNR, CDR2 FQNEAQ (reference sequence).

The chain carries TRBV5-4 and TRBJ2-6; D call uncertain. In germline, CDR1 is SGHNT, CDR2 YYREEE (reference sequence). The CDR3 has 16 amino acids. V shed 4 bases and J shed 1 base, with 12 bases lying between them. CDR3 in DNA: TGTGCCAGCAGCCTATACTCGTTATCTGGGGCCAACGTCCTGACTTTC. Encoded protein: CASSLYSLSGANVLTF.

CDR3 sequence: CATDSATNEKLFF. CDR3 sequence (DNA): TGTGCCACTGACAGCGCAACTAATGAAAAACTGTTTTTT. V usage is TRBV2 and J usage is TRBJ1-4; D perhaps matches TRBD1 (5 bases). Germline V gives CDR1 SNHLY, CDR2 FYNNEI. V shed 10 bases and J shed 0 bases, with 9 bases lying between them. This CDR3 is 13 amino acids long.

The gene calls are TRBV9 and TRBJ2-3; TRBD2 agrees at 9 bases. This CDR3 has 16 amino acids. The ends lost 4 bases at V and 4 bases at J; junction bases unmatched: 10. CDR1 and CDR2 (germline): SGDLS, YYNGEE. As DNA, the CDR3 is TGTGCCAGCAGCCCGGCCGGGACTAGCAGATCAGATACGCAGTATTTT. Translating it yields CASSPAGTSRSDTQYF.

The chain joins TRBV7-2 to TRBJ2-7, with unresolved D. The germline V gene has CDR1 SGHTA and CDR2 FQGNSA. V gave up 1 base and J gave up 3 bases, with 10 bases separating them. The CDR3 sequence is 14 residues long. For the CDR3, the DNA is TGTGCCAGCAGCTTAGGGCGGTACAGCTACGAGCAGTACTTC. Translation gives CASSLGRYSYEQYF.

V and J are TRBV19 and TRBJ1-2, with D perhaps matching TRBD1 (5 bases). This CDR3 is built from 12 residues. Germline V lookup: CDR1 LNHDA, CDR2 SQIVND (reference sequence). The V end lost 10 bases, the J end lost 4 bases, and 13 bases lay between the germline ends. The CDR3 DNA sequence: TGTGCCACCACGGACACCCCCTATGGCTACACCTTC. Amino acids: CATTDTPYGYTF.

The V call is TRBV7-9, the J call TRBJ1-2, with unresolved D. CDR1 SEHNR and CDR2 FQNEAQ come from the germline V gene (reference sequence). This CDR3 region has 15 residues. The V gene lost 9 bases and the J gene lost 1 base, with 18 bases spanning the gap. The CDR3 bases are TGTGCCAGTACTCCTACAGCGGTGATTAACTATGGCTACACCTTC. The encoded protein is CASTPTAVINYGYTF. The whole variable domain, remainder taken from reference TRBV7-9 and TRBJ1-2, is DTGVSQNPRHKITKRGQNVTFRCDPISEHNRLYWYRQTLGQGPEFLTYFQNEAQLEKSRLLSDRFSAERPKGSFSTLEIQRTEQGDSAMYLCASTPTAVINYGYTFGSGTRLTVV.

V usage is TRBV28 and J usage is TRBJ1-1; D is unclear. Trimming removed 10 bases from V and 9 bases from J, with 18 bases in between. The CDR3 length is 12 residues. Germline CDR1 MDHEN, CDR2 SYDVKM. As DNA, the CDR3 is TGTGCCACTACGGACGCGCCGCGGCAAGCTTTCTTT. It encodes CATTDAPRQAFF.

The chain is built from TRBV19 and TRBJ1-6; D is perhaps TRBD1 (5 bases). Germline lookup yields CDR1 LNHDA and CDR2 SQIVND (reference sequence). V was clipped by 6 bases and J by 9 bases, with 15 bases between them. The CDR3 extends over 14 amino acids. The DNA for the CDR3 is TGTGCCAGTAGCGCAGGGCCACTCCCTTCACCCCTCCACTTT. This translates into CASSAGPLPSPLHF.

The chain links TRBV29-1 to TRBJ1-4, with D tentatively TRBD1 (6 bases). The V gene's germline CDR1 is SQVTM and CDR2 ANQGSEA. V was pared by 5 bases and J by 8 bases, with 15 bases between. This CDR3 is built from 13 residues. The CDR3 sequence is CSVITGSSEKLFF. The CDR3 DNA is TGCAGCGTTATAACAGGGTCTTCCGAAAAACTGTTTTTT. The full variable domain, completed using reference TRBV29-1 and TRBJ1-4, is SAVISQKPSRDICQRGTSLTIQCQVDSQVTMMFWYRQQPGQSLTLIATANQGSEATYESGFVIDKFPISRPNLTFSTLTVSNMSPEDSSIYLCSVITGSSEKLFFGSGTQLSVL.

The rearrangement joins TRBV15 to TRBJ1-4; TRBD1 agrees at 11 bases. V lost 3 bases to trimming and J lost 6 bases; unmatched junction nucleotides: 6. This CDR3 comprises 16 residues. CDR1 LNHNV and CDR2 YYDKDF come from the germline V gene (reference sequence). This chain's CDR3 is CATSSPPGQGDEKLFF. The CDR3 DNA reads as TGTGCCACCAGCAGCCCTCCGGGACAGGGGGATGAAAAACTGTTTTTT.

The chain combines TRBV27 with TRBJ1-1; D possibly corresponds to TRBD1 (5 bases). CDR3 size: 15 residues. Germline CDR1 MNHEY, CDR2 SMNVEV (reference sequence). V lost 0 bases, J lost 0 bases, and 8 bases lay in between. CDR3 sequence: CASSLSSGMNTEAFF. In DNA form, the CDR3 reads TGTGCCAGCAGTTTATCGTCAGGGATGAACACTGAAGCTTTCTTT.

The chain couples TRBV23-1 to TRBJ1-2; tentatively, D is TRBD1 (5 bases). TRBV23-1 belongs to the ORF category, with a function that is uncertain. The CDR3 length is 17 residues. The V end lost 0 bases, the J end lost 7 bases, and 21 bases lay between the germline ends. The DNA for the CDR3 is TGCGCCAGCAGTCAATCACCCCCCGGGGAGGGGCTTAGTGGCTACACCTTC. Protein sequence: CASSQSPPGEGLSGYTF.

The chain employs TRBV9 and TRBJ2-1; 15 positions match TRBD2. Losses at the gene ends were 0 bases for V and 13 bases for J; bases not matched to a gene: 8. The CDR3 has 16 amino acids. Germline values: CDR1 SGDLS, CDR2 YYNGEE. This chain's CDR3 is CASSVAGTSGGKGQFF. In DNA form, the CDR3 reads TGTGCCAGCAGCGTAGCCGGGACTAGCGGGGGGAAGGGTCAGTTCTTC.

The chain joins TRBV7-2 to TRBJ2-1; 9 nucleotides line up with TRBD2. The germline V gene has CDR1 SGHTA and CDR2 FQGNSA. Unmatched junction bases numbered 12, after V lost 0 bases and J lost 9 bases. The length of the CDR3 is 17 residues. The CDR3 region is CASSLASGGRARGEQFF. Here the CDR3 DNA reads TGTGCCAGCAGCTTAGCATCTGGCGGGAGGGCCCGCGGTGAGCAGTTCTTC.

Note on this clone: One junction end does not reproduce the germline sequence, and a read error may be involved. This chain joins TRBV28 and TRBJ1-2; possibly TRBD1 for D (6 bases). Germline V gene lookup returns CDR1 MDHEN and CDR2 SYDVKM. The CDR3 length is 13 residues. As DNA, the CDR3 is TGTGCCAGCAGTTTGCCAGGGGAATATGCCTACACCTTC. It is translated as CASSLPGEYAYTF.

Notes on this clone: Other DNA sequences in the same sample also yield this CDR3. The V call is TRBV6-5, the J call TRBJ2-2; TRBD1 matches 7 bases. The trim removed 5 bases at V and 0 bases at J, leaving 3 bases unmatched. Germline V gene data show CDR1 as MNHEY and CDR2 as SVGAGI. The CDR3 extends over 15 amino acids. This CDR3 reads CASSRQGANTGELFF. Written as DNA, the CDR3 is TGTGCCAGCAGTCGGCAGGGGGCGAACACCGGGGAGCTGTTTTTT.

The chain's CDR3 is CASRGQVNTEAFF. In DNA, the CDR3 is TGTGCCAGCAGGGGACAAGTGAACACTGAAGCTTTCTTT. The gene calls are TRBV2 and TRBJ1-1; TRBD1 is a possible D gene (6 bases). V dropped 6 bases and J dropped 0 bases, with 8 bases sitting between them. CDR1 is SNHLY and CDR2 is FYNNEI in the germline V gene. The CDR3 covers 13 residues.

This clone is a singleton in its sample. The V and J genes are TRBV5-1 and TRBJ2-5; TRBD1 is a possible D gene (6 bases). Germline CDR1 reads SGHRS; CDR2 reads YFSETQ. This CDR3 has 12 amino acids. The germline V and J ends were trimmed by 4 bases and 5 bases, with 9 bases remaining between them. Here the CDR3 DNA reads TGCGCCAGCAGCCCTACAGGGGAGACCCAGTACTTC. Translation: CASSPTGETQYF.

This clone was found once. The chain has TRBV6-4 and TRBJ1-1, with TRBD1 matching over 8 bases. The V gene's germline CDR1 is MRHNA and CDR2 SNTAGT. The CDR3 contains 13 residues. J was trimmed by 8 bases and V by 6 bases; bases with no gene match: 8. CDR3 sequence reads: CASRVTGESEAFF. CDR3 DNA sequence: TGTGCCAGCAGAGTGACAGGGGAATCAGAAGCTTTCTTT.

V and J are TRBV7-2 and TRBJ2-2; 8 positions match TRBD2. The CDR3 runs 15 residues. After removal of 5 bases from V and 3 bases from J, the junction contained 5 bases not matched to a gene. Germline V lookup: CDR1 SGHTA, CDR2 FQGNSA. The CDR3 loop reads CASSQTSGYTGELFF. Written as DNA, the CDR3 is TGTGCCAGCAGCCAAACTAGCGGTTACACCGGGGAGCTGTTTTTT.

The V gene is TRBV7-9, the J gene TRBJ1-1; 7 bases fit TRBD1. CDR3 length: 14 amino acids. The trim removed 1 base at V and 7 bases at J, leaving 6 bases unmatched. Per the germline V gene, CDR1 is SEHNR and CDR2 is FQNEAQ (reference sequence). The CDR3 region has the DNA TGTGCCAGCAGCTTAGAAGGGGGCCGCAGTGAAGCTTTCTTT. As protein: CASSLEGGRSEAFF.

The rearrangement uses TRBV5-4 and TRBJ2-7; possibly TRBD1 for D (6 bases). Trimming took 0 bases from V and 6 from J, leaving 10 bases between them. Per the germline V gene, CDR1 is SGHNT and CDR2 is YYREEE (reference sequence). This CDR3 contains 13 residues. CDR3 region: CASSLGDKGEQYF. CDR3 bases: TGTGCCAGCAGCTTGGGGGACAAAGGCGAGCAGTACTTC.

This chain uses TRBV5-1 with TRBJ1-2; weak D call: TRBD1 (5 bases). The CDR3 covers 13 residues. Trimming removed 5 bases from V and 8 bases from J, with 16 bases in between. Per the germline V gene, CDR1 is SGHRS and CDR2 is YFSETQ. CDR3 in amino acids: CASRTGGSGGYTF. The CDR3 DNA reads TGCGCCAGCAGAACCGGGGGGTCAGGCGGCTACACCTTC.

V gene TRBV4-3 combines with J gene TRBJ2-7; TRBD2 matches at 9 bases. With 0 bases clipped from V and 2 bases from J, the junction kept 8 bases outside the gene matches. The CDR3 is 17 residues long. Per the germline V gene, CDR1 is LGHNA and CDR2 is YSLEER. The CDR3 reads CASSQDGSGRIPYEQYF. CDR3 coding DNA: TGCGCCAGCAGCCAAGATGGGAGCGGGAGGATCCCCTACGAGCAGTACTTC.